This TCR beta chain is from a study of beta chain features in type 1 diabetes. Whole-study findings and limits: Whether TCRB rearrangement is influenced by HLA type was left unresolved in this analysis. Healthy donors had naive, central memory and Treg TCRB repertoires that appeared less similar than those seen among patients. Sequencing of cDNA might inflate the share of cells that strongly express TCR.

Every donor provided one heparinised blood draw, which averaged about 120 mL. Every bit of the isolated RNA underwent reverse transcription, so sequencing read expressed TCRB transcripts. Data came from immunoSEQ multiplex PCR; TCRdb stores just in-frame clones and leaves some out. The profile covers 860,000 or so clones, with roughly 17% appearing a single time and 0.023% taken by the ten largest. This clone was counted between two and nine times. The antigen is unknown. Germline values: CDR1 SGHNT, CDR2 YENEEA. CDR3 size: 14 residues. The germline V and J ends were trimmed by 7 bases and 2 bases, with 15 bases remaining between them.

The receptor's source is a woman under 30 in good health. The sample taken for sequencing was naive CD4+ T cells from blood. The chain uses TRBV11-3 and TRBJ2-7; D perhaps matches TRBD1 (5 bases). The CDR3 is CASIRKQGAYEQYF. The CDR3 nucleotides are TGTGCCAGCATTCGGAAACAAGGGGCCTACGAGCAGTACTTC.